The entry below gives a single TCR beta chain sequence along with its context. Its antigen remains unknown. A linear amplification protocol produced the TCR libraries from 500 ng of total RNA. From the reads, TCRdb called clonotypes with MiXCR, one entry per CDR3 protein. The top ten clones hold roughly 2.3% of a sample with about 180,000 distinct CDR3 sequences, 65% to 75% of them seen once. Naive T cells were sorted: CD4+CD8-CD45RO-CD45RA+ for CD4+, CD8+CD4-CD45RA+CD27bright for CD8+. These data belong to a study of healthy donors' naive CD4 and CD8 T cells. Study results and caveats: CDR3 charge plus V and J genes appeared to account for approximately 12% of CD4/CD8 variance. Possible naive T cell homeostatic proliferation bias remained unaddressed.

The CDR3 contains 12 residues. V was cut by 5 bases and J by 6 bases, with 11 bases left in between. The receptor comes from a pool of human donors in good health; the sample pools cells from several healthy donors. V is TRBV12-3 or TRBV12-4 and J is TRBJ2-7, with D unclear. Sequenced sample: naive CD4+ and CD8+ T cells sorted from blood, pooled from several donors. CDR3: CASSGSSTEQYF. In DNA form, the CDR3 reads TGTGCCAGCAGTGGGTCGTCCACCGAGCAGTACTTC.